The sequence of this T cell receptor beta chain was determined in a study of T cell changes during pregnancy in multiple sclerosis. Germline V gene lookup returns CDR1 SSHAT and CDR2 FNYEAQ (reference sequence). The CDR3 contains 15 residues. Trimming removed 1 base at V and 0 bases at J, with 7 bases between. The data were produced by immunoSEQ multiplex PCR, yet TCRdb's version contains in-frame clones alone and is incomplete. The repertoire consists of about 40,000 clones, with approximately 94% occurring once and the leading ten covering about 1.7%. The J gene is TRBJ2-1, the V gene TRBV7-7; possible D gene TRBD2, 6 bases. The clonotype originates from a female donor with multiple sclerosis, enrolled in a pregnancy study. Sequencing was performed on peripheral blood, taken in the third trimester of pregnancy. The CDR3 coding sequence is TGTGCCAGCAGCTTAGACGGGGGCTCCTACAATGAGCAGTTCTTC. This sequence encodes CASSLDGGSYNEQFF. Supplemented by reference TRBV7-7 and TRBJ2-1, the full variable domain reads GAGVSQSPRYKVTKRGQDVTLRCDPISSHATLYWYQQALGQGPEFLTYFNYEAQPDKSGLPSDRFSAERPEGSISTLTIQRTEQRDSAMYRCASSLDGGSYNEQFFGPGTRLTVL.